These T cell receptor beta chains were read from a single sample in a study of CD8 T cells in Susac syndrome. From the immunoSEQ multiplex PCR reads, TCRdb called clonotypes with MiXCR, one entry per CDR3 protein. The sample consists of about 190,000 distinct CDR3 sequences, just under 95% of them appearing once. Sequenced material: CD8+ T cells from PBMCs. The receptor set was obtained from a human donor with Susac syndrome. Both conserved end residues are part of each CDR3. The D gene is left open where the match is weak.

j_gene | v_gene | d_gene | CDR3aa | CDR3nt
TRBJ2-7 | TRBV11-1 | - | CASSLNPGLSIYEQYF | TGTGCCAGCAGCTTAAATCCGGGACTTAGCATCTACGAGCAGTACTTC
TRBJ2-5 | TRBV12-3/TRBV12-4 | - | CASSLWGTETQYF | TGTGCCAGCAGTTTGTGGGGGACGGAGACCCAGTACTTC
TRBJ1-1 | TRBV19 | TRBD1 | CAAGDRGVGTEAFF | TGTGCCGCCGGCGACAGGGGGGTAGGAACTGAAGCTTTCTTT
TRBJ2-4 | TRBV5-6 | TRBD1 | CASSLGQGWYF | TGTGCCAGCAGCTTGGGACAGGGGTGGTACTTC
TRBJ2-2 | TRBV30 | - | CAWMTFTGELFF | TGTGCCTGGATGACTTTCACCGGGGAGCTGTTTTTT
TRBJ2-7 | TRBV5-1 | TRBD2 | CASSIAGAYEQYF | TGCGCCAGCAGCATAGCGGGAGCCTACGAGCAGTACTTC
TRBJ1-1 | TRBV5-4 | TRBD1 | CASSATGMNTEAFF | TGTGCCAGCAGCGCGACAGGGATGAACACTGAAGCTTTCTTT
TRBJ2-1 | TRBV3-1 | - | CASSQGLTSYNEQFF | TGTGCCAGCAGCCAAGGGTTGACTAGCTACAATGAGCAGTTCTTC
TRBJ2-1 | TRBV11-2 | - | CASSPGSDEQFF | TGTGCCAGCAGCCCCGGCTCGGATGAGCAGTTCTTC
TRBJ1-5 | TRBV24-1 | - | CATSSRDSNQPQHF | TGTGCCACCAGTTCCCGGGATAGCAATCAGCCCCAGCATTTT
TRBJ2-1 | TRBV28 | TRBD2 | CASSFTAGNNEQFF | TGTGCCAGCAGTTTCACAGCGGGGAACAATGAGCAGTTCTTC
TRBJ1-2 | TRBV20-1 | - | CSARQEANYGYTF | TGCAGTGCCAGACAGGAAGCTAACTATGGCTACACCTTC
TRBJ2-7 | TRBV6-5 | - | CASRPGETDYEQYF | TGTGCCAGCAGACCGGGGGAGACGGACTACGAGCAGTACTTC